Listed below are T cell receptor beta chains from one sample, sequenced in a study of shared clonotypes between healthy human individuals. Profiling relied on immunoSEQ multiplex PCR, and the TCRdb table lists in-frame clones only, not all of them. In the table there are roughly 1,100,000 clones, about 75% of which are singletons. Sequencing was done on a sample of memory CD4+ T cells sorted from blood. The receptors here all came from a man between 18 and 29 years old in good health. The CDR3 runs from the conserved cysteine through the conserved F or W. The D gene is left open where the match is weak. A row's size may be missing; if present it is once, few, many or a size class.

>once|TRBD2|TRBJ2-3|TRBV11-2
CASSPPRGLETDTQYF
TGTGCCAGCAGCCCACCCCGGGGACTAGAGACAGATACGCAGTATTTT
>once|NA|TRBJ2-3|TRBV5-1
CASSNRMTSTDTQYF
TGCGCCAGCAGCAACAGGATGACTAGCACAGATACGCAGTATTTT
>NA|TRBD1|TRBJ1-1|TRBV5-1
CASSRQGLNTEAFF
TGCGCCAGCAGCAGACAGGGTCTGAACACTGAAGCTTTCTTT
>once|NA|TRBJ2-7|TRBV7-2
CASSSRQTSYEQYF
TGTGCCAGCAGCTCCCGGCAAACCTCCTACGAGCAGTACTTC
>NA|TRBD2|TRBJ2-3|TRBV5-1
CASSLRLAGGTDTQYF
TGCGCCAGCAGCTTGAGGCTAGCGGGGGGCACAGATACGCAGTATTTT
>many|TRBD1|TRBJ1-3|TRBV6-5
CASSYGTGGAVDTIYF
TGTGCCAGCAGTTATGGGACAGGGGGCGCGGTGGACACCATATATTTT
>NA|NA|TRBJ2-7|TRBV4-2
CASSQDLSALREQYF
TGTGCCAGCAGCCAGGACTTGTCCGCCTTACGGGAGCAGTACTTC
>NA|TRBD1|TRBJ1-2|TRBV6-5
CASSSGTVTLRGYTF
TGTGCCAGCAGTTCGGGGACAGTGACTTTGAGGGGCTACACCTTC
>NA|TRBD1|TRBJ2-7|TRBV15
CATSRGGQGANEQYF
TGTGCCACCAGCAGGGGTGGGCAGGGGGCGAACGAGCAGTACTTC
>NA|NA|TRBJ2-2|TRBV9
CASSVGPTSVGELFF
TGTGCCAGCAGCGTAGGTCCTACCTCGGTCGGGGAGCTGTTTTTT
>NA|NA|TRBJ1-2|TRBV7-2
CASSSQRYGYTF
TGTGCCAGCAGCTCCCAGCGCTATGGCTACACCTTC
>few|NA|TRBJ1-5|TRBV19
CASSIRDNQPQHF
TGTGCCAGTAGTATTCGAGACAATCAGCCCCAGCATTTT
>NA|NA|TRBJ2-2|TRBV7-3
CASSIPRSGLNTGELFF
TGTGCCAGCAGCATCCCCCGCTCAGGGTTGAACACCGGGGAGCTGTTTTTT
>once|NA|TRBJ1-1|TRBV30
CAWSVRPNSNTEAFF
TGTGCCTGGAGTGTACGGCCGAATTCGAACACTGAAGCTTTCTTT
>NA|NA|TRBJ1-4|TRBV19
CASRGTGKSREKLFF
TGTGCCAGTAGGGGAACAGGGAAGTCCCGTGAAAAACTGTTTTTT
>NA|NA|TRBJ2-7|TRBV30
CAWSVLYEQYF
TGTGCCTGGAGTGTATTATACGAGCAGTACTTC
>few|NA|TRBJ1-5|TRBV11-2
CASSLQGNQPQHF
TGTGCCAGCAGCCTACAGGGTAATCAGCCCCAGCATTTT
>NA|NA|TRBJ2-2|TRBV5-1
CASSLTTGELFF
TGCGCCAGCAGCTTGACTACCGGGGAGCTGTTTTTT
>few|TRBD1|TRBJ1-1|TRBV4-1
CASSDRVYTEAFF
TGCGCCAGCAGCGACAGGGTTTACACTGAAGCTTTCTTT
>NA|NA|TRBJ1-6|TRBV2
CATRPGVNSPLHF
TGTGCCACTAGGCCGGGGGTTAATTCACCCCTCCACTTT
>once|NA|TRBJ1-4|TRBV7-8
CASSTTREKLFF
TGTGCCAGCAGCACCACGAGGGAAAAACTGTTTTTT
>NA|TRBD1|TRBJ2-7|TRBV5-4
CASSTSLQGARGEQYF
TGTGCCAGCAGCACCTCCTTACAGGGGGCGCGAGGCGAGCAGTACTTC
>NA|TRBD1|TRBJ1-2|TRBV10-3
CAISPGQPGTGGARGYTF
TGTGCCATCAGTCCCGGGCAGCCCGGGACAGGGGGCGCGAGGGGCTACACCTTC
>NA|TRBD2|TRBJ2-3|TRBV30
CAWSVEGGPDTQYF
TGTGCCTGGAGTGTAGAGGGAGGGCCAGATACGCAGTATTTT
>NA|NA|TRBJ2-1|TRBV4-1
CASSQDVGEQFF
TGCGCCAGCAGCCAAGATGTGGGAGAGCAGTTCTTC
>NA|TRBD2|TRBJ2-1|TRBV11-3
CASSLAGGFNEQFF
TGTGCCAGCAGCTTAGCGGGAGGGTTCAATGAGCAGTTCTTC
>NA|NA|TRBJ2-7|TRBV30
CAWSRGSYEQYF
TGTGCCTGGAGTCGGGGTTCCTACGAGCAGTACTTC
>few|NA|TRBJ2-7|TRBV25-1
CASSDLASSYEQYF
TGTGCCAGCAGTGACCTAGCTTCCTCCTACGAGCAGTACTTC
>once|NA|TRBJ1-5|TRBV27
CASGLYNQPQHF
TGTGCCAGCGGATTGTACAATCAGCCCCAGCATTTT
>once|NA|TRBJ2-5|TRBV7-2
CASSLSYWAGETQYF
TGTGCCAGCAGCTTATCTTATTGGGCGGGAGAGACCCAGTACTTC
>NA|NA|TRBJ1-5|TRBV28
CASSLPGLNTNQPQHF
TGTGCCAGCAGTTTACCTGGACTGAACACTAATCAGCCCCAGCATTTT
>NA|TRBD2|TRBJ2-2|TRBV7-2
CASSQGLAVTGELFF
TGTGCCAGCAGCCAGGGACTAGCGGTAACCGGGGAGCTGTTTTTT
>few|TRBD2|TRBJ2-1|TRBV4-2
CASSQGTSGGSSYNEQFF
TGTGCCAGCAGCCAGGGGACTAGCGGGGGAAGCTCCTACAATGAGCAGTTCTTC
>NA|NA|TRBJ2-4|TRBV5-8
CASSLGMGENIQYF
TGTGCCAGCAGCTTGGGAATGGGGGAAAACATTCAGTACTTC
>NA|TRBD1|TRBJ1-2|TRBV30
CAWRAGQLRYGYTF
TGTGCCTGGAGGGCGGGACAGTTGCGCTATGGCTACACCTTC
>NA|NA|TRBJ2-3|TRBV5-4
CASSLDWGFTDTQYF
TGTGCCAGCAGCTTGGACTGGGGTTTCACAGATACGCAGTATTTT
>NA|NA|TRBJ2-3|TRBV7-2
CASTGYGGASTDTQYF
TGTGCCAGCACAGGGTATGGGGGGGCCAGCACAGATACGCAGTATTTT
>NA|NA|TRBJ1-6|TRBV5-4
CASSFGREPGSPLHF
TGTGCCAGCAGTTTCGGACGGGAACCGGGTTCACCCCTCCACTTT
>NA|TRBD1|TRBJ2-1|TRBV30
CAWSPGQGPGGNEQFF
TGTGCCTGGAGCCCAGGACAGGGGCCGGGGGGCAATGAGCAGTTCTTC
>NA|TRBD1|TRBJ2-3|TRBV7-9
CASSPGQGADTQYF
TGTGCCAGCAGCCCGGGACAGGGTGCAGATACGCAGTATTTT
>NA|NA|TRBJ2-1|TRBV7-2
CASSAGLPQFF
TGTGCCAGCAGCGCGGGACTCCCCCAGTTCTTC
>NA|TRBD1|TRBJ1-4|TRBV19
CASSAGTGVEKLFF
TGTGCCAGTAGTGCCGGGACAGGGGTTGAAAAACTGTTTTTT
>NA|NA|TRBJ1-3|TRBV10-1
CASSDYRLFAGNTIYF
TGCGCCAGCAGTGATTACAGGTTGTTCGCTGGAAACACCATATATTTT
>few|NA|TRBJ1-2|TRBV18
CASSPQITLGRPHGYTF
TGTGCCAGCTCACCCCAAATCACCCTAGGGCGGCCCCATGGCTACACCTTC